The T cell receptor beta chain under discussion was sequenced for a study of early T cells in non-severe SARS-CoV-2 infection. In this sample, this clonotype turned up many times. This CDR3 comprises 16 residues. The V and J ends lost 4 bases and 0 bases respectively, with 13 bases between them. CDR1 SGHVS and CDR2 FNYEAQ come from the germline V gene. Unique molecular identifiers tagged individual cDNA molecules. Each CDR3 protein is one row after TCRdb ran MiXCR on the 5' RACE reads. The sample lists 80,000 or so distinct CDR3 sequences, roughly 10% seen once, with 12% in the top ten. This clonotype originated in an adult who was a healthcare worker with PCR-confirmed SARS-CoV-2 infection or an uninfected control (not recorded which). The input for sequencing was whole blood, taken at baseline. This chain connects TRBV7-6 to TRBJ2-1; D possibly corresponds to TRBD2 (6 bases). CDR3 amino acids: CASSSGAGSSYNEQFF. The CDR3, as DNA: TGTGCCAGCAGCTCCGGGGCGGGGAGCTCCTACAATGAGCAGTTCTTC.